Sequencing of this T cell receptor beta chain was carried out in a study of Tregs in tolerant kidney transplant recipients. The CDR3 extends over 15 amino acids. Trimming cost V 3 bases and J 5 bases, with 16 bases left between them. Germline values: CDR1 LNHDA, CDR2 SQIVND (reference sequence). Data came from immunoSEQ multiplex PCR; TCRdb stores just in-frame clones and leaves some out. This table has 110,000 or so clones, roughly nine tenths appearing once. This clone appeared once. Its antigen is as yet unknown. Unstimulated regulatory T cells (CD4+CD25+CD127-), CD4+CD25- non-regulatory cells, CD4 and CD8 cells were FACS-sorted from thawed PBMCs. Study outcomes and limitations: No direct test of biological reproducibility was done here. Activated donor B cell expansion appeared to reveal the most relevant donor-specific TCRbeta repertoire.

V gene TRBV19 combines with J gene TRBJ1-2, with a possible D match to TRBD1 (5 bases). Sample: CD4+ T cells from blood. This TCR was sampled from a human donor in good health. The CDR3 protein is CASSIGSGPVYGYTF. DNA of the CDR3: TGTGCCAGTAGTATTGGATCGGGGCCTGTGTATGGCTACACCTTC.